Reported below is one TCR beta chain. Which antigen it targets is not known. No base qualities exist here, and no much larger clone lies one base off it. TCR CDR3 regions were amplified from genomic DNA by multiplex PCR using the deep immunoSEQ assay. Extracted genomic DNA from each cell subset was distributed evenly across all wells of several immunoSEQ 96-well plates, and each plate was treated as a replicate. Each replicate PCR for sorted subsets received about 0.2 ug genomic DNA, equal to about 30,000 T cell genomes. The purified libraries were quantified using a Qubit 3.0 fluorometer, sized with a Bioanalyzer 2100, and then quantified again using the KAPA Library Quantification kit. A separate single-read 150-cycle Illumina NextSeq 550 flow cell was used to sequence each immunoSEQ 96-well plate. On the authors' methods: Because only junctional sequences without quality scores were contained in the immunoSEQ output, filtering matching that applied to full-length reads could not be performed. Sequences were annotated with PyIR, a Python wrapper for IgBLAST v1.9, using IMGT germline references to assign V/J genes and CDR3. Reads were filtered out if the reads had weak V/J assignments (E-value above 1e-6), no CDR3, stop codons, out-of-frame junctions, or ambiguous translated residues. V3J clonotypes were defined as sequences sharing the same inferred V gene, J gene, and CDR3 amino acid sequence. Percentage overlap between repertoires was calculated by dividing the number of shared unique clonotypes by the size of the smaller repertoire. Richness of each repertoire was evaluated using RTK rarefaction, the Chao1 estimator, and Recon v2.1 estimates of unobserved clonotypes. Generation probabilities were computed with OLGA for all TCRbeta clonotypes obtained by the gDNA method from several donors. Here the immuneACCESS table is served through TCRdb, limited to in-frame sequences with V and J called. Missing clones are a known gap in these copies; in checked studies unresolved V genes cover under half, and the rest lacks a known reason. The V and J calls and clone size come from that table; D and trimming were worked out from the DNA. This sample comprises a few million clones, 80% to 95% of them detected only once. The ten largest make up less than 2% of the sample.

CD8 naive samples consisted of CD45RO-negative cells that were positively selected for CCR7, yielding a CD45RA+CCR7+ population without TemRA cells. The donors were healthy, HIV-negative adults who had no recently reported acute infections or vaccinations. Every donor was a Caucasian adult residing in Nashville, Tennessee, USA. Blood was obtained by leukapheresis, after which PBMCs were separated by Ficoll-Histopaque density gradient centrifugation and cryopreserved in liquid nitrogen vapor phase. Purity and quantity of every magnetically sorted T cell population were checked by analytical flow cytometry. From each sorted fraction, genomic DNA was isolated and quantified by UV absorbance on a Nanodrop 2000c. These data are taken from a study of shared clonotypes between healthy human individuals (dated by TCRdb to the early 2020s). Some background on the complete study: The cohort comprised a couple of women and a few men aged 18 to 49 years. Leukapheresis yielded between about 0.94 and 9.5 billion PBMCs per donor. For each donor, CD4 naive and CD4 memory were each given three plates, CD8 naive was given two plates, and CD8 memory was given one plate. To estimate repertoire size and how much clonotypes are shared between individuals, the study performed deep sequencing of blood TCR repertoires from 4 to 6 healthy adults. Different laboratories and diverse techniques were used to prepare libraries and sequence TCR repertoires, to increase sequencing depth and limit assay-specific biases.

For CDR1 and CDR2, the germline V gene (reference sequence) lists MNHEY and SMNVEV. Cut back by 3 bases and 1 base, the V and J ends lie 11 bases apart. The CDR3 sequence holds 15 residues, the cysteine and phenylalanine included. CDR3 DNA only is kept here, 45 bases in frame from base 1. The paper as a whole reports these results and caveats: Incomplete sequencing was indicated by rarefaction of sorted-subset datasets, despite the large sequencing depth. Higher generation probabilities were observed for clonotypes shared by all four sorted-subset donors than for non-shared clonotypes. Pairwise subsampling indicated that sequencing depth was expected to affect the degree of clonotype sharing among donors. Because the study included only a small number of donors, the genetic and exposure-history diversity represented was limited. Only blood was sampled, and tissue TCR repertoires likely differ from those in blood. Estimated clonotype richness was generally larger for naive than for memory subsets. When several donors were compared, the shared fraction of clonotypes was 5% to 6.5% for naive CD4, approximately 3.5% for naive CD8, roughly 2.5% for memory CD4, and 0.35% to 0.4% for memory CD8.

The specimen was naive CD8+ T cells from PBMCs. In light of the paper, this sample's cell subset or site label describes: CD45RA+CCR7+. This clonotype was sampled from a man younger than 35 in good health. Some clones in this sample may be carry-over from other donors' samples. Recombination linked TRBV27 to TRBJ2-3; no D gene is confidently identified. The bases are TGTGCCAGCAGTTTTTTAAGGGCGGGCACAGATACGCAGTATTTT. This sequence encodes CASSFLRAGTDTQYF.